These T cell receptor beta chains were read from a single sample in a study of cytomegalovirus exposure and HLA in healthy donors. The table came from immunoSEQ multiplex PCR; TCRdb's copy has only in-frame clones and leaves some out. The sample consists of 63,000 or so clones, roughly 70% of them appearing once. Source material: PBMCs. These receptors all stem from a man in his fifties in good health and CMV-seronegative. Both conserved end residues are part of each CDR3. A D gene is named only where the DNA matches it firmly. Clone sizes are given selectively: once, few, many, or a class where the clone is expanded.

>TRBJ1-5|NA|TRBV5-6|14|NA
TGTGCCAGCAGCTTTCTAGGGGAAAATCAGCCCCAGCATTTT
CASSFLGENQPQHF
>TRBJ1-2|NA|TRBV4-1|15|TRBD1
TGCGCCAGCAGCCAAGTTTGGGACAGGGGGCACGGCTACACCTTC
CASSQVWDRGHGYTF
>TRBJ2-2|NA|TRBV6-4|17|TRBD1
TGTGCCAGCAGTGACTCAGGTCGACAGGGAGAAACCGGGGAGCTGTTTTTT
CASSDSGRQGETGELFF
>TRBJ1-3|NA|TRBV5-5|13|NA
TGTGCCAGCAGCCCGGGGGTCCAAAACACCATATATTTT
CASSPGVQNTIYF
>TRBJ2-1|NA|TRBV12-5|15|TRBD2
TGTGCTAGTGGTCAAAGCGGGGGGGCCTACAATGAGCAGTTCTTC
CASGQSGGAYNEQFF
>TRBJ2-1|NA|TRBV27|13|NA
TGTGCCACCAAGGGGGTGGCGTACAATGAGCAGTTCTTC
CATKGVAYNEQFF
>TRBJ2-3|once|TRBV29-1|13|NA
TGCAGCGTTGACAGACAGAACACAGATACGCAGTATTTT
CSVDRQNTDTQYF
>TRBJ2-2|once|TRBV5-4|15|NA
TGTGCCAGCAGCTTGAGGGGAGGGAACACCGGGGAGCTGTTTTTT
CASSLRGGNTGELFF
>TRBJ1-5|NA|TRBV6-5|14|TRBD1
TGTGCCAGCAGTTACGGGACAGGCAATCAGCCCCAGCATTTT
CASSYGTGNQPQHF
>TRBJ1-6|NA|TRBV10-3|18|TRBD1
TGTGCCATCAGCCGACAGGGGCGATCTAGCTCCCATAATTCACCCCTCCACTTT
CAISRQGRSSSHNSPLHF
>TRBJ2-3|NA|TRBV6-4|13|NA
TGTGCCAGCAGTGCCGGGGAGACCGATACGCAGTATTTT
CASSAGETDTQYF
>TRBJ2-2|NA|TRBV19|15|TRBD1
TGTGCCAGTAGTGCGTTTCAGGGGGTAACCGGGGAGCTGTTTTTT
CASSAFQGVTGELFF
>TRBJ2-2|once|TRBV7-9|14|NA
TGTGCCAGCAGCGGGAGGCGCGAGGCCGGGGAGCTGTTTTTT
CASSGRREAGELFF
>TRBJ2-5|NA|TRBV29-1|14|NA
TGCAGCGTGGATACACCCAGAGGGCGGGAGACCCAGTACTTC
CSVDTPRGRETQYF
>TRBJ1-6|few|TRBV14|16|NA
TGTGCCAGCAGCCAGATGGACGGCGGGCCGATTTCACCCCTCCACTTT
CASSQMDGGPISPLHF
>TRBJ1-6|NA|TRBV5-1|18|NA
TGCGCCAGCAGCTTGGAGGGGGGGCGAATGGGCTATAATTCACCCCTCCACTTT
CASSLEGGRMGYNSPLHF
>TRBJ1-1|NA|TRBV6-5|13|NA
TGTGCCAGCAGTTTCGCGGCCGTCACTGAAGCTTTCTTT
CASSFAAVTEAFF
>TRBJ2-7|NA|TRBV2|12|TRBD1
TGTGCCAGCAGGGGACAGGGGGACGAGCAGTACTTC
CASRGQGDEQYF
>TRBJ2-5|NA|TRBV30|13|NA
TGTGCCTGGAGCGTGGGGACACTAGAGACCCAGTACTTC
CAWSVGTLETQYF
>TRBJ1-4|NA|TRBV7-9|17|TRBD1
TGTGCCAGCAGCTCAAACACCGGGACAGACCCTCGCGAAAAACTGTTTTTT
CASSSNTGTDPREKLFF
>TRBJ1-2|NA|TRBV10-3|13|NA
TGTGCCATCAGTGAGAAGGGGTCGTATGGCTACACCTTC
CAISEKGSYGYTF
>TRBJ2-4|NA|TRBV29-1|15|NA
TGCAGCGTTGTACTAGTTCAAGGAGCCAAAAACATTCAGTACTTC
CSVVLVQGAKNIQYF
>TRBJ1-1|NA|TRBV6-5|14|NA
TGTGCCAGCAGTCACCTGGACTTGGGCACTGAAGCTTTCTTT
CASSHLDLGTEAFF
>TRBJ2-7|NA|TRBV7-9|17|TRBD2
TGTGCCAGCAGCTTAGAGTCCCTAGCGGGGGTAAACTACGAGCAGTACTTC
CASSLESLAGVNYEQYF
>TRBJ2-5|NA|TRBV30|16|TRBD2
TGTGCCTGGAGTCCTGGACTAGCGGGGGCCCAAGAGACCCAGTACTTC
CAWSPGLAGAQETQYF
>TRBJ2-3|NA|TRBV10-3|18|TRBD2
TGTGCCATCACTCAACCGGGACTAGCGGGGGCGAGCACAGATACGCAGTATTTT
CAITQPGLAGASTDTQYF
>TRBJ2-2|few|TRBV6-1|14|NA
TGTGCCAGCAGTGCAGGGTTGGAAACCGGGGAGCTGTTTTTT
CASSAGLETGELFF
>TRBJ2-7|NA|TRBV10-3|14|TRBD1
TGTGCCACCCTTAGGGGGCCGGGGTTAGACGAGCAGTACTTC
CATLRGPGLDEQYF
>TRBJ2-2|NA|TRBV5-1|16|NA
TGCGCCAGCAGCTTGGCCGGTCGCGCGAACACCGGGGAGCTGTTTTTT
CASSLAGRANTGELFF
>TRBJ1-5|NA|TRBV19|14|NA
TGTGCCAGTAGTCCGGACAGTAGCAATCAGCCCCAGCATTTT
CASSPDSSNQPQHF
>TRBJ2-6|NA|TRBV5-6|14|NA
TGTGCCAGCAGCTTGGCCACTGGGGCCAACGTCCTGACTTTC
CASSLATGANVLTF
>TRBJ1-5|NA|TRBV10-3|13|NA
TGTGCCATCGGGAAACAGCCGGGGCAGCCCCAGCATTTT
CAIGKQPGQPQHF
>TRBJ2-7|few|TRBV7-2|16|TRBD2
TGTGCCAGCAGCTTTGAAGGGGCTAGCGGGAACTACGAGCAGTACTTC
CASSFEGASGNYEQYF
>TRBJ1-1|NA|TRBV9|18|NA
TGTGCCAGCAGCGTAGATTTGGAGTTTTGGTCGGGGAACACTGAGGCTTTCTTT
CASSVDLEFWSGNTEAFF
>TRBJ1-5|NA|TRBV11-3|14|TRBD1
TGTGCCAGAAAAATCGACAGGGGCAATCAGCCCCAGCATTTT
CARKIDRGNQPQHF
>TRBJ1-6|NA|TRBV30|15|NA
TGTGCCTGGAGTCGCCGGGGGACGAGTAATTCACCCCTCCACTTT
CAWSRRGTSNSPLHF
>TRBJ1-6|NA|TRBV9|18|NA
TGTGCCAGCAGCGCCACTCCTGGACAGAGCTCCTATAATTCACCCCTCCACTTT
CASSATPGQSSYNSPLHF
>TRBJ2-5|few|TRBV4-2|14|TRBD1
TGTGCCAGCAGCACTGACAGGGGGCAAGAGACCCAGTACTTC
CASSTDRGQETQYF
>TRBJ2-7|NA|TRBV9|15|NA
TGTGCCAGCAGCGTAGAAGCAACAGGGATCTACGAGCAGTACTTC
CASSVEATGIYEQYF
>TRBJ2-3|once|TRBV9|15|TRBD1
TGTGCCAGCAGCGTACAGGGGGTCAGCACAGATACGCAGTATTTT
CASSVQGVSTDTQYF